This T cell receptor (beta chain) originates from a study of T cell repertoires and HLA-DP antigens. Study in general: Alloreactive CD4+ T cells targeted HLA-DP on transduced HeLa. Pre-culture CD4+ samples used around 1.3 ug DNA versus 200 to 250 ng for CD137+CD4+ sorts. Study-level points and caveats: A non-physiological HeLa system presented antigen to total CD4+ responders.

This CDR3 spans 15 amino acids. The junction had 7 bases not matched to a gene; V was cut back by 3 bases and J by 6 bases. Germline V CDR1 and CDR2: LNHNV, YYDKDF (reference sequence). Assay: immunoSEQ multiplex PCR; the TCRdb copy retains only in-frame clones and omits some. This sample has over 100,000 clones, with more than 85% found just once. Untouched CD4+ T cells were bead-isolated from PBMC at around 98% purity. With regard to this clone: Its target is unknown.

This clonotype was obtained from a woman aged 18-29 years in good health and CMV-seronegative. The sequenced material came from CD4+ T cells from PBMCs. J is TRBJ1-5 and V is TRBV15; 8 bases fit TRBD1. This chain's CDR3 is CATSRGSRGLQPQHF. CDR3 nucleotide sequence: TGTGCCACCAGCAGGGGGAGCAGGGGGCTTCAGCCCCAGCATTTT.